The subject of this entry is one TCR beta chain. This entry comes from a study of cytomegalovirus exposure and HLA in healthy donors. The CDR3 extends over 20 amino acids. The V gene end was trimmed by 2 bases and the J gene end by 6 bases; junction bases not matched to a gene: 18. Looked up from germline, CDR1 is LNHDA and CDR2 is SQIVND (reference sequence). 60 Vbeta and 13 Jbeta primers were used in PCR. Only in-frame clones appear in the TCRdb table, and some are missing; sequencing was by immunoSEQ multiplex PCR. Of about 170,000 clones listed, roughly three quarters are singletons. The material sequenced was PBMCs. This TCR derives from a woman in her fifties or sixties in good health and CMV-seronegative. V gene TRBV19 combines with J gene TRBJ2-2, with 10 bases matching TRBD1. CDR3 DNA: TGTGCCAGTAGTATAAGACAGGGGGCGATTTCCGCATGGGACCCCGGGGAGCTGTTTTTT. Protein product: CASSIRQGAISAWDPGELFF.